The present entry profiles one T cell receptor (beta chain) with its context. What it recognizes is unknown. This sample is drawn from a study of beta chain features in type 1 diabetes. Points from the study as a whole: Although PCR might favor shorter templates, it would do so equally in patients and controls. In all four CD4+ subsets, TCRB CDR3 length was significantly, moderately reduced in type 1 diabetes.

The sequenced template was cDNA made from the entire isolated RNA. Clones were sequenced by immunoSEQ multiplex PCR, and TCRdb holds only the in-frame ones, with some missing. The sample yields roughly 330,000 clones, 11% seen once. The sequencing sample was made of naive CD4+ T cells from blood. The receptor was isolated from a woman aged 25 to 39 in good health.

The CDR3 sequence is CSVIPTGSRYEQYF. CDR3 sequence (DNA): TGCAGCGTCATTCCGACAGGGAGTCGCTACGAGCAGTACTTC. The chain combines TRBV29-1 with TRBJ2-7; the match to TRBD1 covers 7 bases. The CDR3 contains 14 residues. The junction had 11 bases not matched to a gene; V was cut back by 6 bases and J by 3 bases. Germline CDR1 and CDR2: SQVTM and ANQGSEA.